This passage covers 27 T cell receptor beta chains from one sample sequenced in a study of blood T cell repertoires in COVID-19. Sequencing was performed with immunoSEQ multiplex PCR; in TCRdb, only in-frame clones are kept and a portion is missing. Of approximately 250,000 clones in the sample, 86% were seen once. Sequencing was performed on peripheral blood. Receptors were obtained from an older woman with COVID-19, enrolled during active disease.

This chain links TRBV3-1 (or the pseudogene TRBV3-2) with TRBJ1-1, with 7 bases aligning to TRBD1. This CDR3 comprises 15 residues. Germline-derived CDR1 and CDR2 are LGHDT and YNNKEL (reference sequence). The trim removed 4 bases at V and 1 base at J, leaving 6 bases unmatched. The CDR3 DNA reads TGTGCCAGCAGCCGAAGACAGGGATCGAACACTGAAGCTTTCTTT. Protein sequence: CASSRRQGSNTEAFF.

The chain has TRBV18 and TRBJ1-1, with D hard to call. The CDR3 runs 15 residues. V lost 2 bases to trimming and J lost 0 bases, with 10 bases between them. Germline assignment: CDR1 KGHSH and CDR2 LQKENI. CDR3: CASSPTSGMNTEAFF. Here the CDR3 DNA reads TGTGCCAGCTCACCAACGAGCGGCATGAACACTGAAGCTTTCTTT.

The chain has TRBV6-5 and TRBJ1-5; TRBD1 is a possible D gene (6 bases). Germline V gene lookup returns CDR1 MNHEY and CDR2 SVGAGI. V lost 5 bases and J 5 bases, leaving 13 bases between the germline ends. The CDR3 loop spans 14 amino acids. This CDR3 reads CASSTQGTHQPQHF. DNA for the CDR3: TGTGCCAGCAGTACACAGGGAACGCATCAGCCCCAGCATTTT.

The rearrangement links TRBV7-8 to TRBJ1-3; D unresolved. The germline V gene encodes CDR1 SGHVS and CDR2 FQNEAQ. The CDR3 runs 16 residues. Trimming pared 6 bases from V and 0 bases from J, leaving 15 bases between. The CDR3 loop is CASSSPRSFSGNTIYF. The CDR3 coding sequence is TGTGCCAGCAGTTCCCCCCGGTCATTCTCTGGAAACACCATATATTTT.

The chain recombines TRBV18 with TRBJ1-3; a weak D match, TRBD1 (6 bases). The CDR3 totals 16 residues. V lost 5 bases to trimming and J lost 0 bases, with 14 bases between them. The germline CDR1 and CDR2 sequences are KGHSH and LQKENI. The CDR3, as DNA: TGTGCCAGCTCATCCCAGGGACAATCCTCTGGAAACACCATATATTTT. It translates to CASSSQGQSSGNTIYF.

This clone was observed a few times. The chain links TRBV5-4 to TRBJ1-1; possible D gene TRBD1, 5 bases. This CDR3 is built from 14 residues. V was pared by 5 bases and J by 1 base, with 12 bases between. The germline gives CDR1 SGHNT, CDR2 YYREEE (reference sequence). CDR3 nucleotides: TGTGCCAGCAGGCGAGACAGTCCGAACACTGAAGCTTTCTTT. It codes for CASRRDSPNTEAFF.

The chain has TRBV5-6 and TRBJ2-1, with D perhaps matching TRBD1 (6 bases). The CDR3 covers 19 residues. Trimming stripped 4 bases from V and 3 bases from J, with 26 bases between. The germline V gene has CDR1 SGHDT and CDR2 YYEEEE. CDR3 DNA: TGTGCCAGCAGCGCACTGACAGGTATTTTATCTTATAACTACAATGAGCAGTTCTTC. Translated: CASSALTGILSYNYNEQFF.

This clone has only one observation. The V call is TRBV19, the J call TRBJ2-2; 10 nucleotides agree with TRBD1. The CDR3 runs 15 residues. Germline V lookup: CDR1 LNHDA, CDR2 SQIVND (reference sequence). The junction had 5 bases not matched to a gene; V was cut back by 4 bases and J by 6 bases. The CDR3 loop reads CASSSPGTGAGELFF. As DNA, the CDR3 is TGTGCCAGTAGTAGCCCAGGGACAGGGGCCGGGGAGCTGTTTTTT.

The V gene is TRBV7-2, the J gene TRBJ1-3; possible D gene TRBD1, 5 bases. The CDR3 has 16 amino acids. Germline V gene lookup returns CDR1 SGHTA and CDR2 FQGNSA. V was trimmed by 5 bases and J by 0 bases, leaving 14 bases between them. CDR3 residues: CASSTRQTSSGNTIYF. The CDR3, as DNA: TGTGCCAGCAGCACAAGACAGACGAGCTCTGGAAACACCATATATTTT.

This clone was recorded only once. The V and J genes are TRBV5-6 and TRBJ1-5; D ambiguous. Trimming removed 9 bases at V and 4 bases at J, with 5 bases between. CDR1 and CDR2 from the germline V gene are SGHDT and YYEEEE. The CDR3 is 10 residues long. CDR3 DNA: TGTGCCAAATTAAATCAGCCCCAGCATTTT. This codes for CAKLNQPQHF.

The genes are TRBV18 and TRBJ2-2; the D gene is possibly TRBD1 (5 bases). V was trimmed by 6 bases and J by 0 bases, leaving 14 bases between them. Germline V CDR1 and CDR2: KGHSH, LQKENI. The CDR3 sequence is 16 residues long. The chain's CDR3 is CASSQSGATNTGELFF. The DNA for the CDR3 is TGTGCCAGCTCCCAGAGTGGGGCAACGAACACCGGGGAGCTGTTTTTT.

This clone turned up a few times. CDR3: CASSRRQPRETQYF. The CDR3 DNA is TGTGCCAGCAGCCGCAGACAGCCTCGGGAGACCCAGTACTTC. The rearrangement links TRBV5-6 to TRBJ2-5, with D possibly being TRBD1 (5 bases). Per germline, CDR1 SGHDT and CDR2 YYEEEE. The V gene lost 4 bases and the J gene lost 5 bases, with 15 bases spanning the gap. CDR3 length equals 14 residues.

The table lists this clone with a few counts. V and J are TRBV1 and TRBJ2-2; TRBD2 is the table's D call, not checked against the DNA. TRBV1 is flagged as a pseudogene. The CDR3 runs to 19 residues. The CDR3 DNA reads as TGCACCAGCAGCCAAGCCTCTTCTCTAGCGGGGGATCAGACCGGGGAGCTGTTTTTT. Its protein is CTSSQASSLAGDQTGELFF.

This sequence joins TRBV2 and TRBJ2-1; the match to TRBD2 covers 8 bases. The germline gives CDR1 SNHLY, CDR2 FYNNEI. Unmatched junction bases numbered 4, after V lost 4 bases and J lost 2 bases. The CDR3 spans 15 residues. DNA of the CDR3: TGTGCCAGCAGTGGCGGGGGGAACACCTACAATGAGCAGTTCTTC. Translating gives CASSGGGNTYNEQFF.

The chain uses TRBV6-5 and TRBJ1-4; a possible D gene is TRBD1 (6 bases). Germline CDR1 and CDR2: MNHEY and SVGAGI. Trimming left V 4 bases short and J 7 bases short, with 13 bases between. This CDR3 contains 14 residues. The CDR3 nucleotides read TGTGCCAGCAGTTCCCGGGGAGGGGGTGAAAAACTGTTTTTT. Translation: CASSSRGGGEKLFF.

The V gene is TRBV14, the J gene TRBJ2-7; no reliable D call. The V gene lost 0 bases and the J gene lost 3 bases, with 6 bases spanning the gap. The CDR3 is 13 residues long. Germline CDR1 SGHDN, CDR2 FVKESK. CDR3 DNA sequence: TGTGCCAGCAGCCAAGATTTCTTCTACGAGCAGTACTTC. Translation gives CASSQDFFYEQYF.

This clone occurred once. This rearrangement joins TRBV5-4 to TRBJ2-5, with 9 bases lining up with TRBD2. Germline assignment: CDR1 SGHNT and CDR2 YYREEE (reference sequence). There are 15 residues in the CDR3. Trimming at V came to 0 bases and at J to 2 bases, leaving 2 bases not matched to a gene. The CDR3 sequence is CASSLVLAGQETQYF. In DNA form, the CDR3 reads TGTGCCAGCAGCTTGGTCCTAGCGGGGCAAGAGACCCAGTACTTC.

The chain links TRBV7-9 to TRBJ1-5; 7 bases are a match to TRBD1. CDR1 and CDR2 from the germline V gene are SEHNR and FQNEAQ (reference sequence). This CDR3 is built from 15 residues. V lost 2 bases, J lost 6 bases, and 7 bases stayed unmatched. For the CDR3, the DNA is TGTGCCAGCAGCTTATCCTCAGGGGGACCTCAGCCCCAGCATTTT. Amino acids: CASSLSSGGPQPQHF.

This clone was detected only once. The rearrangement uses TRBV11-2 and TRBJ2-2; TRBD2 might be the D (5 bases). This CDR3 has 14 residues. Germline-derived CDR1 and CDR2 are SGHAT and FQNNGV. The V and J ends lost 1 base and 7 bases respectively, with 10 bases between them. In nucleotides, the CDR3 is TGTGCCAGCAGCTTAGGTCCGGGGATCGGGGAGCTGTTTTTT. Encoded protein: CASSLGPGIGELFF.

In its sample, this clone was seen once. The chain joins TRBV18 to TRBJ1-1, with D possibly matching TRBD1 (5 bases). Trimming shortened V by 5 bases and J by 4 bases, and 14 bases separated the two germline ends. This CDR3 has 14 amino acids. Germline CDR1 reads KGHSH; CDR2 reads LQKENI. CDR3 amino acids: CASSGTLGATEAFF. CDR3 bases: TGTGCCAGCTCAGGGACTTTAGGGGCCACTGAAGCTTTCTTT.

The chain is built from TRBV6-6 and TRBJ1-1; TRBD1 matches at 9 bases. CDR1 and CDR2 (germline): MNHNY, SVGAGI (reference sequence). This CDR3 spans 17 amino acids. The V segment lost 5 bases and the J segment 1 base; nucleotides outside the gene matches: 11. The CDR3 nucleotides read TGTGCCAGCAGTCTAATCCCGGGACAGGGACGGAACACTGAAGCTTTCTTT. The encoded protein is CASSLIPGQGRNTEAFF.

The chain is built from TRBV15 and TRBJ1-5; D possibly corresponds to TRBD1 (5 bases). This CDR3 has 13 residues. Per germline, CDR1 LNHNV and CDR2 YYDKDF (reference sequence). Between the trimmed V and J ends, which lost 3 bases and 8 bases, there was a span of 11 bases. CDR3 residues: CATSRGGVEPQHF. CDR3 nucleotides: TGTGCCACCAGCAGGGGGGGTGTGGAGCCCCAGCATTTT.

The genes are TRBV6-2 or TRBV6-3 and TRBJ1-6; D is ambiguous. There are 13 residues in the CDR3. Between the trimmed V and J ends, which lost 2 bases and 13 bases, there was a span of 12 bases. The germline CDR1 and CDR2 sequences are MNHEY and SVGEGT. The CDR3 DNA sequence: TGTGCCAGCAGTTACCGAGGGCCCTCGCCCCTCCACTTT. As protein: CASSYRGPSPLHF.

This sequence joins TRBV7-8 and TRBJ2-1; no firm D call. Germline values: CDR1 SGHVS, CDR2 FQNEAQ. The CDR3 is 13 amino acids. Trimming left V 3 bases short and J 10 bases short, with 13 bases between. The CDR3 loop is CASSFSSKWEQFF. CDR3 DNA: TGTGCCAGCAGCTTTTCGAGCAAGTGGGAGCAGTTCTTC.

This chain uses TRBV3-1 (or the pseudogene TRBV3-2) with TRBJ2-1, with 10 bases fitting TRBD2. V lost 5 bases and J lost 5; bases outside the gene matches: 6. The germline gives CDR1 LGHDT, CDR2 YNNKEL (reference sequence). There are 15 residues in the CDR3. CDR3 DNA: TGTGCCAGCAGCGACGGCGGACTAGCGGACAATGAGCAGTTCTTC. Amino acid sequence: CASSDGGLADNEQFF.

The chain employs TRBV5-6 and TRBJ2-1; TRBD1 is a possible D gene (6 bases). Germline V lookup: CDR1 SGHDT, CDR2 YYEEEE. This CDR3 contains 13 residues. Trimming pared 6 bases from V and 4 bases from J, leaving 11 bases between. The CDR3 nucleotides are TGTGCCAGCATCCCGACAGGTTACAATGAGCAGTTCTTC. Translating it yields CASIPTGYNEQFF.

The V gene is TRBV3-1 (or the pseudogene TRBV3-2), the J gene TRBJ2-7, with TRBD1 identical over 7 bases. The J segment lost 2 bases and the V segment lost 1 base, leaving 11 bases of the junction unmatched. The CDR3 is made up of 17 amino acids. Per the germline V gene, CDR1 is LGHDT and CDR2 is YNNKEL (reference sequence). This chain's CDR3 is CASSQGRGTENPYEQYF. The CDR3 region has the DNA TGTGCCAGCAGCCAAGGACGAGGGACAGAAAATCCCTACGAGCAGTACTTC.